One sample yielded the 22 T cell receptor beta chains listed below, sequenced in a study of tumor-infiltrating lymphocytes in primary liver carcinoma. Bulk tissue was left unsorted, and RNA and DNA were co-extracted from roughly 20-30 mg of it. Total RNA amounting to 450 to 500 ng was the source from which TCR beta cDNA was made with a constant-region primer. Three nested multiplex PCR rounds, a slightly modified ARM-PCR method, built the TCR beta libraries. The study ran its first two PCR rounds for nine to eleven cycles each, using TRBV1-TRBV30 forward primers and a C-beta reverse primer. Each CDR3 protein gets one entry after TCRdb re-called the multiplex PCR reads with MiXCR. The sample shows 100,000 to 150,000 distinct CDR3 sequences, roughly three fifths of them seen only once. Sequencing was performed on liver tumor tissue from sampling region 3. The sample's subset: tumor region T3, left-lateral pole. Source of these receptors: a woman in her sixties or seventies with primary liver carcinoma and hepatitis B virus infection.

This chain connects TRBV11-2 to TRBJ2-6; D is perhaps TRBD2 (6 bases). CDR3 length: 17 residues. Germline V lookup: CDR1 SGHAT, CDR2 FQNNGV. Trimming left V 7 bases short and J 6 bases short, with 22 bases between. CDR3 sequence (DNA): TGTGCCAGCACCCATGACCTCGGGACGCGGGAGGCCAACGTCCTGACTTTC. It codes for CASTHDLGTREANVLTF.

This clonotype has ten or more counts. The chain links TRBV12-3 or TRBV12-4 to TRBJ1-1, with 7 bases fitting TRBD1. J was trimmed by 1 base and V by 7 bases; bases with no gene match: 3. The CDR3 loop spans 13 amino acids. The DNA of the CDR3 is TGTGCCAGCACGAGGGGGCCGAACACTGAAGCTTTCTTT. Its translation is CASTRGPNTEAFF.

This clonotype was counted between two and nine times. At one end, the junction sequence differs from germline, possibly due to a read error. This sequence joins TRBV11-1 and TRBJ1-1, with D maybe TRBD1 (5 bases). From germline, CDR1 is SGHAT and CDR2 FQDESV (reference sequence). The CDR3 has 14 amino acids. The CDR3 DNA reads TGTGCCAACAGCTTAGGTCGGGGGGGCACTGAAGCTTTCTTT. The encoded protein is CANSLGRGGTEAFF.

This chain links TRBV5-5 with TRBJ1-5, with a possible D match to TRBD1 (6 bases). V shed 1 base and J shed 0 bases, with 11 bases lying between them. Per the germline V gene, CDR1 is SGHKS and CDR2 is YYEKEE (reference sequence). This CDR3 spans 16 amino acids. As DNA, the CDR3 is TGTGCCAGCAGCTTGACAGGGACTCTTAGCAATCAGCCCCAGCATTTT. It codes for CASSLTGTLSNQPQHF.

This clonotype was seen only once. Because the CDR3 is missing its conserved closing phenylalanine or tryptophan, this is likely a read error. V and J are TRBV5-6 and TRBJ2-1; D gene unclear. The length of the CDR3 is 11 residues. CDR1 and CDR2 from the germline V gene are SGHDT and YYEEEE. The CDR3 DNA is TGTGCCAGTAGCTTATACAATGAGCAGTTCGTC. It translates to CASSLYNEQFV.

The sample holds a few counts of this clonotype. This sequence joins TRBV29-1 and TRBJ2-7; D is possibly TRBD1 (5 bases). The germline gives CDR1 SQVTM, CDR2 ANQGSEA. CDR3 length equals 14 residues. Trimming took 6 bases from V and 5 from J, leaving 20 bases between them. The CDR3 nucleotides are TGCAGCGTGACAGAAAAAACTACCTACGACGAGCAGTACTTC. Its translation is CSVTEKTTYDEQYF.

This clonotype appeared many times. The chain recombines TRBV10-2 with TRBJ1-2; D is uncertain. CDR1 and CDR2 from the germline V gene are WSHSY and SAAADI. This CDR3 has 13 amino acids. V gave up 6 bases and J gave up 4 bases, with 12 bases separating them. CDR3 loop: CASREGGFYGYTF. The DNA of the CDR3 is TGCGCCAGCAGGGAAGGAGGATTCTATGGCTACACCTTC.

Points on this clonotype: This may stem from a read error, because a much larger clone lies one nucleotide away. This chain links TRBV6-2 or TRBV6-3 with TRBJ2-3; D is undetermined. Germline V lookup: CDR1 MNHEY, CDR2 SVGEGT. The CDR3 extends over 15 amino acids. This CDR3 is CASSSFDKSTVTQYF. The CDR3 bases are TGTGCCAGCAGCTCCTTCGACAAGAGCACAGTTACGCAGTATTTT.

Concerning this clonotype itself: An end of the junction does not agree with germline; a read error may underlie this. This sequence joins TRBV5-1 and TRBJ2-1; D uncertain. The V gene's germline CDR1 is SGHRS and CDR2 YFSETQ. The CDR3 covers 15 residues. CDR3 residues: CASSITGRPYNDQFF. The CDR3 region has the DNA TGCGCCAGCAGCATCACTGGCAGGCCCTACAATGATCAGTTCTTC.

For this clonotype: A single base separates this from a much larger clone, so it may be a read error. The chain couples TRBV12-3 or TRBV12-4 to TRBJ1-5; D gene uncertain. Trimming shortened V by 8 bases and J by 6 bases, and 14 bases separated the two germline ends. The CDR3 spans 13 residues. The CDR3 sequence: CASGLTPIQPQHF. In DNA, the CDR3 is TGTGCCAGCGGCTTAACCCCCATTCAGCCCCAGCATTTT.

Points on this clonotype: The junction shows a germline mismatch at one end, possibly a read error. This chain uses TRBV11-2 with TRBJ2-3; tentatively, D is TRBD2 (5 bases). CDR3 length: 13 amino acids. Germline lookup yields CDR1 SGHAT and CDR2 FQNNGV. The CDR3 DNA reads as TGTGCCAGCAGCAAGAGACAACTAGATACACAGTATTTT. Amino acids: CASSKRQLDTQYF. The variable domain in full, completed from reference TRBV11-2 and TRBJ2-3, reads EAGVAQSPRYKIIEKRQSVAFWCNPISGHATLYWYQQILGQGPKLLIQFQNNGVVDDSQLPKDRFSAERLKGVDSTLKIQPAKLEDSAVYLCASSKRQLDTQYFGPGTRLTVL.

A single count supports this clonotype. This clone may be a read error of a much larger clone one base away. This chain links TRBV12-3 or TRBV12-4 with TRBJ2-3; unclear D gene. This CDR3 is 12 amino acids long. The CDR3 bases are TGTGCCAGCAGTTTTGGCACAGATACGCGGTATTTT. Amino acids: CASSFGTDTRYF.

This clonotype came up many times. The chain couples TRBV4-2 to TRBJ1-1; no clear D gene. CDR1 is LGHNA and CDR2 is YNFKEQ in the germline V gene. This CDR3 has 16 amino acids. Trimming stripped 1 base from V and 0 bases from J, with 12 bases between. This CDR3 reads CASSQGPRAMNTEAFF. The CDR3 coding sequence is TGTGCCAGCAGCCAAGGTCCCCGGGCCATGAACACTGAAGCTTTCTTT.

This clonotype showed up just a few times. A much larger clone lies one base from this, so it may be a read error. The chain uses TRBV4-1 and TRBJ2-3; D unresolved. V lost 6 bases to trimming and J lost 2 bases, with 15 bases between them. This CDR3 has 15 amino acids. Germline V CDR1 and CDR2: MGHRA, YSYEKL. The CDR3 is CASRLEGYPTDTQYF. CDR3 coding DNA: TGCGCCAGCAGACTTGAAGGATACCCCACAGATACGCAGTATTTT.

As concerns this clonotype: With a much larger clone just one base away, this may be a read error. CDR3 residues: CASNYWTGGGQETQYF. CDR3 sequence (DNA): TGTGCCAGCAATTACTGGACAGGGGGCGGGCAAGAGACCCAGTACTTC. The genes are TRBV6-5 and TRBJ2-5; the match to TRBD1 covers 11 bases. Germline assignment: CDR1 MNHEY and CDR2 SVGAGI. This CDR3 is built from 16 residues.

This clonotype was observed a handful of times. The chain joins TRBV5-1 to TRBJ2-1; TRBD2 matches 10 bases. Germline V gives CDR1 SGHRS, CDR2 YFSETQ. J gave up 3 bases and V 4 bases, and 7 bases lay outside the gene matches. The CDR3 is 16 residues long. DNA for the CDR3: TGCGCCAGCAGCCGGGTAGCGGGAGGCCGCTACAATGAGCAGTTCTTC. This translates into CASSRVAGGRYNEQFF.

This clonotype occurred many times. The chain carries TRBV11-3 and TRBJ2-7, with 7 bases fitting TRBD1. Germline lookup yields CDR1 SGHNT and CDR2 YENEEA. The J segment lost 2 bases and the V segment lost 3 bases, leaving 7 bases of the junction unmatched. This CDR3 contains 15 residues. CDR3 DNA: TGTGCCAGCAGCTTCGCGCCGACAGGGACCTACGAGCAGTACTTC. As protein: CASSFAPTGTYEQYF.

With respect to this clonotype: At one end, the junction sequence differs from germline, possibly due to a read error. The V gene is TRBV11-2, the J gene TRBJ2-2; D ambiguous. The germline V gene has CDR1 SGHAT and CDR2 FQNNGV. CDR3 length equals 14 residues. Here the CDR3 reads CAISLDQAVGELFF. DNA for the CDR3: TGTGCCATCAGCTTAGATCAGGCGGTCGGGGAGCTGTTTTTT.

To note about this clonotype: Sequence at one end of the junction differs from germline and may be a read error. V usage is TRBV6-1 and J usage is TRBJ1-2; perhaps TRBD1 as D (5 bases). This CDR3 is built from 12 residues. CDR1 is MNHNS and CDR2 is SASEGT in the germline V gene. CDR3 region: CTSSEDSYGHTF. The CDR3 DNA is TGTACCAGCAGTGAAGACAGCTATGGTCACACCTTC.

The chain joins TRBV5-1 to TRBJ1-5; no definite D call. Germline lookup yields CDR1 SGHRS and CDR2 YFSETQ. V shed 0 bases and J shed 5 bases, with 9 bases lying between them. The CDR3 contains 14 residues. This CDR3 is CASSLERMDQPQHF. CDR3 sequence (DNA): TGCGCCAGCAGCTTGGAACGTATGGATCAGCCCCAGCATTTT.

V is TRBV6-2 or TRBV6-3 and J is TRBJ2-5; a possible D gene is TRBD2 (5 bases). The germline CDR1 and CDR2 sequences are MNHEY and SVGEGT. V was pared by 2 bases and J by 5 bases, with 18 bases between. This CDR3 has 16 residues. As DNA, the CDR3 is TGTGCCAGCAGTTACAGGAGCGAGAGGGCCGGGGAGACCCAGTACTTC. It specifies CASSYRSERAGETQYF.

Judged by abundance, this clonotype is medium-sized (0.01 to 0.1%). V and J are TRBV11-2 and TRBJ2-1; 7 nucleotides align to TRBD1. The V and J ends lost 5 bases and 7 bases, in that order; junction bases with no gene match: 2. The CDR3 spans 12 residues. Germline CDR1 is SGHAT and CDR2 is FQNNGV. CDR3 sequence reads: CASSARGNEQFF. For the CDR3, the DNA is TGTGCCAGCAGCGCCAGGGGGAATGAGCAGTTCTTC.